Each of the 25 T cell receptor beta chains below was sequenced from the same sample in a study of blood T cells in healthy people across ages. Together with a sample-barcoded 5' primer, a J-beta primer mix was included in a second PCR lasting about 6 to 12 cycles. TCRdb ran MiXCR on the 5' RACE reads and lists one entry per CDR3 protein. The sample includes 1,800,000 or so distinct CDR3 sequences, 30% to 40% of them seen just once. Sequencing was done on a sample of blood. The receptors here all came from a human donor in good health.

CDR3 coding DNA: TGTGCCAGCAGCTTAGTAAGGTGGGATGGCTACACCTTC. Translation gives CASSLVRWDGYTF. This rearrangement joins TRBV11-2 to TRBJ1-2; D gene uncertain. This CDR3 spans 13 amino acids. CDR1 is SGHAT and CDR2 is FQNNGV in the germline V gene. Trimming stripped 1 base from V and 6 bases from J, with 9 bases between.

This clonotype has just a few counts. The V gene is TRBV20-1, the J gene TRBJ1-1; 7 bases are shared with TRBD1. The CDR3 totals 14 residues. CDR1 is DFQATT, CDR2 SNEGSKA, per germline (reference sequence). The junction had 13 bases not matched to a gene; V was cut back by 6 bases and J by 6 bases. The CDR3 loop reads CSAQGVIGIPEAFF. In DNA form, the CDR3 reads TGCAGTGCGCAGGGGGTCATAGGAATCCCTGAAGCTTTCTTT.

This clonotype has only a few counts. Here the CDR3 reads CSAGVSSANTGELFF. The CDR3 DNA reads as TGCAGCGCGGGAGTCTCTTCGGCGAACACCGGGGAGCTGTTTTTT. The chain carries TRBV29-1 and TRBJ2-2; D might be TRBD2 (6 bases). V lost 7 bases to trimming and J lost 0 bases, with 15 bases between them. The CDR3 totals 15 residues. Germline V gene data show CDR1 as SQVTM and CDR2 as ANQGSEA.

The genes are TRBV4-1 and TRBJ1-2, with D hard to call. The CDR3 runs to 15 residues. V dropped 5 bases and J dropped 0 bases, with 13 bases sitting between them. Germline loops: CDR1 MGHRA, CDR2 YSYEKL. The chain's CDR3 is CASSYRREANYGYTF. The CDR3 DNA sequence: TGCGCCAGCAGCTATCGACGGGAAGCTAACTATGGCTACACCTTC.

V usage is TRBV4-1 and J usage is TRBJ2-3; D not certain. The germline gives CDR1 MGHRA, CDR2 YSYEKL. V was pared by 0 bases and J by 2 bases, with 9 bases between. The CDR3 is 15 amino acids. The CDR3, as DNA: TGCGCCAGCAGCCAAGAAGGGATACCCACAGATACGCAGTATTTT. It encodes CASSQEGIPTDTQYF.

This clonotype was seen a few times. This rearrangement joins TRBV5-5 to TRBJ1-5; D gene unclear. CDR3 length equals 15 residues. Per the germline V gene, CDR1 is SGHKS and CDR2 is YYEKEE (reference sequence). Trimming removed 0 bases from V and 7 bases from J, with 14 bases in between. The CDR3 DNA is TGTGCCAGCAGCTTGGAGGACTCCCGGGTGCAGCCCCAGCATTTT. Its translation: CASSLEDSRVQPQHF.

This chain uses TRBV29-1 with TRBJ1-2; perhaps TRBD1 as D (6 bases). CDR1 is SQVTM and CDR2 is ANQGSEA in the germline V gene. Trimming left V 1 base short and J 2 bases short, with 17 bases between. The CDR3 is 16 amino acids. CDR3 amino acids: CSVEGGTGKNNYGYTF. CDR3 in DNA: TGCAGCGTTGAAGGGGGAACAGGGAAAAACAACTATGGCTACACCTTC.

This rearrangement joins TRBV12-3 or TRBV12-4 to TRBJ1-1; D call uncertain. CDR3 length equals 12 residues. The V and J ends lost 0 bases and 10 bases respectively, with 9 bases between them. In nucleotides, the CDR3 is TGTGCCAGCAGTTTAGCGGGCAGCGGAGCTTTCTTT. Encoded protein: CASSLAGSGAFF.

The rearrangement joins TRBV20-1 to TRBJ2-1, with TRBD1 matching 8 bases. Germline loops: CDR1 DFQATT, CDR2 SNEGSKA (reference sequence). Trimming at V came to 4 bases and at J to 7 bases, leaving 3 bases not matched to a gene. This CDR3 region has 12 residues. The chain's CDR3 is CSATGQVNEQFF. For the CDR3, the DNA is TGCAGTGCTACGGGACAGGTTAATGAGCAGTTCTTC.

This clonotype has more than one count but fewer than ten. J is TRBJ1-2 and V is TRBV6-2 or TRBV6-3; no clear D gene. The CDR3 has 13 residues. Trimming removed 6 bases from V and 7 bases from J, with 15 bases in between. CDR1 and CDR2 from the germline V gene are MNHEY and SVGEGT. The CDR3 is CASSYPPRSGYTF. In nucleotides, the CDR3 is TGTGCCAGCAGCTACCCCCCCCGATCTGGCTACACCTTC.

The gene calls are TRBV7-9 and TRBJ1-1, with a tentative D call TRBD1 (6 bases). The V gene lost 10 bases and the J gene lost 9 bases, with 21 bases spanning the gap. The CDR3 contains 13 residues. From germline, CDR1 is SEHNR and CDR2 FQNEAQ (reference sequence). CDR3 in amino acids: CATTPRQVDKAFF. The CDR3 DNA reads TGTGCCACCACACCCAGACAGGTTGACAAAGCTTTCTTT.

A note on this clonotype: Germline is not matched at one junction end, which may reflect a read error. The V call is TRBV6-2 or TRBV6-3, the J call TRBJ2-4; D gene unclear. Germline V gene lookup returns CDR1 MNHEY and CDR2 SVGEGT. The CDR3 sequence is 12 residues long. In DNA, the CDR3 is TGTGCCGGCAGCCAACAAGGGAACATTCAGTACTTC. Its protein is CAGSQQGNIQYF.

This chain connects TRBV6-1 to TRBJ2-4, with D maybe TRBD1 (5 bases). Germline CDR1 and CDR2: MNHNS and SASEGT. The CDR3 is 13 residues long. V gave up 3 bases and J gave up 7 bases, with 10 bases separating them. Written as DNA, the CDR3 is TGTGCCAGCAGTGAGATGGGGCCGAACATTCAGTACTTC. It encodes CASSEMGPNIQYF.

This rearrangement joins TRBV3-1 to TRBJ2-7; TRBD2 aligns across 16 bases. CDR1 and CDR2 (germline): LGHDT, YNNKEL (reference sequence). The CDR3 is 18 residues long. With V trimmed by 1 base and J by 6 bases, 9 bases remained unmatched. The CDR3 here is CASSQASGTSGGGREQYF. DNA of the CDR3: TGTGCCAGCAGCCAAGCCTCCGGGACTAGCGGGGGGGGACGCGAGCAGTACTTC.

The chain uses TRBV20-1 and TRBJ2-7; D is possibly TRBD1 (5 bases). Trimming removed 5 bases at V and 1 base at J, with 15 bases between. The germline V gene encodes CDR1 DFQATT and CDR2 SNEGSKA (reference sequence). There are 14 residues in the CDR3. Written as DNA, the CDR3 is TGCAGTGCTCCTGACAGTCGAGTTTCCTACGAGCAGTACTTC. This translates into CSAPDSRVSYEQYF.

This chain joins TRBV7-3 and TRBJ1-1; a weak D match, TRBD1 (5 bases). The germline CDR1 and CDR2 sequences are SGHTA and FQGTGA. Trimming took 4 bases from V and 4 from J, leaving 16 bases between them. CDR3 size: 15 residues. CDR3 sequence: CASSSIGGVGTEAFF. Here the CDR3 DNA reads TGTGCCAGCAGCTCGATCGGAGGGGTGGGCACTGAAGCTTTCTTT. The variable domain in full, completed from reference TRBV7-3 and TRBJ1-1, reads GAGVSQTPSNKVTEKGKYVELRCDPISGHTALYWYRQSLGQGPEFLIYFQGTGAADDSGLPNDRFFAVRPEGSVSTLKIQRTERGDSAVYLCASSSIGGVGTEAFFGQGTRLTVV.

The chain employs TRBV7-9 and TRBJ1-2; D unclear. Germline V gene sequence: CDR1 SEHNR, CDR2 FQNEAQ (reference sequence). The CDR3 consists of 15 residues. The V end was cut by 2 bases, the J end by 4 bases, with 14 bases between. The CDR3 DNA sequence: TGTGCCAGCAGCTTAATCCGACCCGAGAGCTATGGCTACACCTTC. This translates into CASSLIRPESYGYTF.

This clonotype showed up just once. A much larger clonotype is one base distant, so this may be a read error. The chain carries TRBV29-1 and TRBJ2-7; D call uncertain. The CDR3 length is 12 residues. Trimming cost V 1 base and J 2 bases, with 6 bases left between them. CDR1 SQVTM and CDR2 ANQGSEA come from the germline V gene. In DNA form, the CDR3 reads TGCAGCGTTGAAGTTCAGACCTACGAGCAGTACTTC. Translation: CSVEVQTYEQYF.

The chain employs TRBV12-5 and TRBJ2-1; D is undetermined. Trimming removed 1 base at V and 4 bases at J, with 14 bases between. In germline, CDR1 is LGHNT, CDR2 FRNRAP. The CDR3 totals 16 residues. As DNA, the CDR3 is TGTGCTAGTGGTTTGGATACTACACTCTGGTACAATGAGCAGTTCTTC. Its protein is CASGLDTTLWYNEQFF. Full variable domain (outside the CDR3, taken from reference TRBV12-5 and TRBJ2-1): DARVTQTPRHKVTEMGQEVTMRCQPILGHNTVFWYRQTMMQGLELLAYFRNRAPLDDSGMPKDRFSAEMPDATLATLKIQPSEPRDSAVYFCASGLDTTLWYNEQFFGPGTRLTVL.

This clonotype occurred many times. This chain connects TRBV29-1 to TRBJ2-3; D call uncertain. This CDR3 is built from 13 residues. Germline CDR1 and CDR2: SQVTM and ANQGSEA. The V and J ends lost 4 bases and 0 bases respectively, with 8 bases between them. The CDR3 sequence: CSVGHPSTDTQYF. The DNA for the CDR3 is TGCAGCGTTGGACACCCTAGCACAGATACGCAGTATTTT.

This clonotype was seen more than once but under ten times. The chain is built from TRBV20-1 and TRBJ2-1; no definite D call. Germline-derived CDR1 and CDR2 are DFQATT and SNEGSKA (reference sequence). This CDR3 region has 16 residues. With 0 bases removed from V and 3 bases from J, the gap between germline ends came to 15 bases. The CDR3 loop is CSARDTRIVGYNEQFF. The CDR3 DNA follows: TGCAGTGCTAGAGATACTCGGATTGTGGGCTACAATGAGCAGTTCTTC.

The rearrangement uses TRBV5-1 and TRBJ2-3; D is undetermined. The V gene's germline CDR1 is SGHRS and CDR2 YFSETQ. This CDR3 has 16 residues. With 3 bases removed from V and 2 bases from J, the gap between germline ends came to 16 bases. The CDR3 is CASSSPVDWNTDTQYF. DNA for the CDR3: TGCGCCAGCAGCTCCCCCGTCGACTGGAACACAGATACGCAGTATTTT. Looking up the rest from reference TRBV5-1 and TRBJ2-3 gives the full variable domain: KAGVTQTPRYLIKTRGQQVTLSCSPISGHRSVSWYQQTPGQGLQFLFEYFSETQRNKGNFPGRFSGRQFSNSRSEMNVSTLELGDSALYLCASSSPVDWNTDTQYFGPGTRLTVL.

V is TRBV3-1 and J is TRBJ2-1; the D call may be TRBD1 or TRBD2 (5 bases each). Germline V lookup: CDR1 LGHDT, CDR2 YNNKEL (reference sequence). The ends were cut back, 1 base at V and 6 bases at J, with 19 bases in the middle. The CDR3 has 17 amino acids. The CDR3 reads CASSQVATGGVGNEQFF. The CDR3 region has the DNA TGTGCCAGCAGCCAAGTTGCGACTGGGGGTGTTGGCAATGAGCAGTTCTTC.

The V and J genes are TRBV29-1 and TRBJ2-3; 10 bases map to TRBD1. The V and J ends lost 6 bases and 6 bases, in that order; junction bases with no gene match: 9. Germline V gives CDR1 SQVTM, CDR2 ANQGSEA. The CDR3 loop spans 14 amino acids. The CDR3 here is CSVADRGQGDTQYF. CDR3 nucleotides: TGCAGCGTAGCTGACAGGGGGCAAGGGGATACGCAGTATTTT.

This clonotype was observed a handful of times. This chain's CDR3 is CASSIRDSTNQPQHF. CDR3 nucleotides: TGTGCCAGCAGTATCCGGGACAGCACCAATCAGCCCCAGCATTTT. The V and J genes are TRBV2 and TRBJ1-5, with 7 positions matching TRBD1. CDR1 and CDR2 from the germline V gene are SNHLY and FYNNEI. The CDR3 covers 15 residues. Germline trimming cut 5 bases from V and 3 bases from J; bases unmatched to any gene: 7.